The 3 T cell receptor beta chains given below trace back to one sample, sequenced in a study of metastatic and nonmetastatic thyroid tumors (TCRdb year 2020). None of the patients had been given any treatment before thyroid surgery. The library came from PCR. The sequencer listed for this sample is Illumina HiSeq 4000. Through fastp at Q25 and MiXCR, TCRdb rebuilt clones from the public reads, retaining in-frame beta chains. Recorded for this sample are about 33,000 clones; roughly a sixth of them occurred a single time. The top ten hold around 12% of the sample. Sequencing used blood. The receptors shown here come from a male donor with papillary thyroid cancer or a benign thyroid nodule (not recorded which). Some clones in this sample may be carry-over from other donors' samples.

This clone ranks as medium-sized. This rearrangement joins TRBV6-5 to TRBJ1-5; TRBD1 is a possible D gene (5 bases). Trimming left V 4 bases short and J 2 bases short, with 18 bases between. The CDR3 has 17 amino acids. Looked up from germline, CDR1 is MNHEY and CDR2 is SVGAGI. CDR3 nucleotide sequence: TGTGCCAGCAGTTCCTCAATACAGCGGGGCCGCAATCAGCCCCAGCATTTT. Its protein product is CASSSSIQRGRNQPQHF.

This clone occurred many times. The V gene is TRBV4-3, the J gene TRBJ2-2; D is unclear. The CDR3 is made up of 15 amino acids. V was shortened by 8 bases and J by 4 bases, with 17 bases between the two germline ends. Germline assignment: CDR1 LGHNA and CDR2 YSLEER. CDR3 residues: CASGRQTTGTGELFF. CDR3 sequence (DNA): TGCGCCAGCGGACGGCAGACAACGGGCACCGGGGAGCTGTTTTTT.

This clone was seen only a few times. This sequence joins TRBV6-2 or TRBV6-3 and TRBJ2-6; D gene ambiguous. Germline CDR1 MNHEY, CDR2 SVGEGT. The length of the CDR3 is 15 residues. V was cut by 2 bases and J by 6 bases, with 11 bases left in between. The CDR3 region has the DNA TGTGCCAGCAGTTACAGGGTAATCGTGGCCAACGTCCTGACTTTC. Its protein is CASSYRVIVANVLTF.